This T cell receptor beta chain was retrieved from a study of Graves' ophthalmopathy and Graves' hyperthyroidism. None of the included patients had other autoimmune diseases, uncontrolled infections, pregnancy or lactation, as these led to exclusion. Whole-study results and caveats: Blood also contained most of the expanded thyroid clonotypes above 0.001 frequency.

Many counts were recorded for this clonotype. Its target is unknown. From RNA, the CDR3 regions of TCR beta chains were amplified and sequenced. Amplification began with first-round RT-PCR using HTBI primers, then second-round multiplex PCR was performed. TCRdb passed the multiplex PCR reads through MiXCR, listing each CDR3 protein once. The sample holds over 150,000 distinct CDR3 sequences, approximately 38% seen once. V lost 5 bases and J 7 bases, leaving 11 bases between the germline ends. Germline V gives CDR1 LNHDA, CDR2 SQIVND (reference sequence). The CDR3 runs to 12 residues. Input material: peripheral blood. The chain combines TRBV19 with TRBJ1-2; no firm D call. The source is a woman in her thirties or forties with Graves' ophthalmopathy. The CDR3 reads CASSLDRRGYTF. The CDR3 coding sequence is TGTGCCAGTAGTCTGGACCGGCGTGGCTACACCTTC.